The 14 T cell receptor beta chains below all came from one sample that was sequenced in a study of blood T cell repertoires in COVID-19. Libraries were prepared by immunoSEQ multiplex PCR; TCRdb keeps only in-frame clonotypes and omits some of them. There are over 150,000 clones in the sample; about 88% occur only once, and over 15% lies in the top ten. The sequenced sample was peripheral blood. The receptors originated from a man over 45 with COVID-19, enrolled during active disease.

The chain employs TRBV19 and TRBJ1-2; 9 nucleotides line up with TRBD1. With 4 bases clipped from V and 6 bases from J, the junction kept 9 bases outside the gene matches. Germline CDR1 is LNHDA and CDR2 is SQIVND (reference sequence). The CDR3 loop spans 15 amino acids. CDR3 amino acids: CASSTGGQGTHGYTF. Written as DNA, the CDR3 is TGTGCCAGTAGTACCGGAGGACAGGGGACGCATGGCTACACCTTC.

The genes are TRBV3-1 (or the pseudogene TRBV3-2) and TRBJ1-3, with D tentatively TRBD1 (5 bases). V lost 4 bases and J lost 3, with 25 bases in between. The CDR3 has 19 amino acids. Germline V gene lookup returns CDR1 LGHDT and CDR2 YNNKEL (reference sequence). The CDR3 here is CASSRRRVGVLIGGNTIYF. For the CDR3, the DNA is TGTGCCAGCAGCCGCCGGAGGGTGGGGGTTTTAATTGGTGGAAACACCATATATTTT.

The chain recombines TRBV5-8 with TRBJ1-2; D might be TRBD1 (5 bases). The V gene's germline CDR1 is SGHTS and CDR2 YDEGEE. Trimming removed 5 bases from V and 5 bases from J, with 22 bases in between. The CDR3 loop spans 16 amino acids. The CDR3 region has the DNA TGTGCCAGCAGATTCCAGGGAACGGCCTCGTCATATGGCTACACCTTC. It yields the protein CASRFQGTASSYGYTF. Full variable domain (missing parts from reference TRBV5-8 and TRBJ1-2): EAGVTQSPTHLIKTRGQQATLRCSPISGHTSVYWYQQALGLGLQFLLWYDEGEERNRGNFPPRFSGRQFPNYSSELNVNALELEDSALYLCASRFQGTASSYGYTFGSGTRLTVV.

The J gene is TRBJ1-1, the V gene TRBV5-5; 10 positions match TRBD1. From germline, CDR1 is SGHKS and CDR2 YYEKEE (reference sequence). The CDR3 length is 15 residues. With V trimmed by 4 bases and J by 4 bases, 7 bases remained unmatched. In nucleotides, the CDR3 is TGTGCCAGCAGCCCAAGACAGGGGGCGGTCACTGAAGCTTTCTTT. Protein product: CASSPRQGAVTEAFF.

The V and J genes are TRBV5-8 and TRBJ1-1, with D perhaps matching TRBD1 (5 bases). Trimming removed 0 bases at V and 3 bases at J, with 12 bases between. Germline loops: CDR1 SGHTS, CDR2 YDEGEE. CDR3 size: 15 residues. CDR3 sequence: CASSLGWGPDTEAFF. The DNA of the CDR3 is TGTGCCAGCAGCTTGGGATGGGGCCCGGACACTGAAGCTTTCTTT.

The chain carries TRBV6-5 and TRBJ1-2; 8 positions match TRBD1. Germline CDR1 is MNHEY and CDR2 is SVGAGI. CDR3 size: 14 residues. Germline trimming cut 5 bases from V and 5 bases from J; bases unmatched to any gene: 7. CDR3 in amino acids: CASSRRTGNYGYTF. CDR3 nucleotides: TGTGCCAGCAGTCGGCGGACAGGGAATTATGGCTACACCTTC.

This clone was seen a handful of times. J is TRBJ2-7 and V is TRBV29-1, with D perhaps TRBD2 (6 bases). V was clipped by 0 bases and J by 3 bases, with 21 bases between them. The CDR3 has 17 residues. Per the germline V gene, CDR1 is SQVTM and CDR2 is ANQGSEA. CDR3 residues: CSVEESRSLKRVYEQYF. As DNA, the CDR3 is TGCAGCGTTGAAGAAAGCCGGAGTCTTAAGCGGGTCTACGAGCAGTACTTC.

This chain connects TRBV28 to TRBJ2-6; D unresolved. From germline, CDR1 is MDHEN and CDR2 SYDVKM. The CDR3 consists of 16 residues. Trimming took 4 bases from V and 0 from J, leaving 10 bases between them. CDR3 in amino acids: CASSSPADSGANVLTF. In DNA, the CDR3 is TGTGCCAGCAGTTCCCCTGCAGACTCTGGGGCCAACGTCCTGACTTTC.

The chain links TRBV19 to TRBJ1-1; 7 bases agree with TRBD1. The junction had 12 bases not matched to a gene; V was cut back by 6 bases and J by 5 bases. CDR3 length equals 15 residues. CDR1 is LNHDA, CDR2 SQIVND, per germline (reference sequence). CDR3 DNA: TGTGCCAGTAGAACACCGGGACAGAGAGGGACTGAAGCTTTCTTT. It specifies CASRTPGQRGTEAFF.

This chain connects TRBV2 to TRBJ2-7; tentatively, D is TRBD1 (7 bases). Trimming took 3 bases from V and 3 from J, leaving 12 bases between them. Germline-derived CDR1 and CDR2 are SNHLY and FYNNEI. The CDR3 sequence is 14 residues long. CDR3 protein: CASSERQGGYEQYF. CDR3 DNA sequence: TGTGCCAGCAGTGAGAGGCAGGGGGGCTACGAGCAGTACTTC.

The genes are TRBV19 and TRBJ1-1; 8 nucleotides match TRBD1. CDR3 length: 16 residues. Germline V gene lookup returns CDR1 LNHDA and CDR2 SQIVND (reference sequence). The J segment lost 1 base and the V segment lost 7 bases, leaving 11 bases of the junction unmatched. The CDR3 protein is CASTLRTGSANTEAFF. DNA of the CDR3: TGTGCCAGTACCCTCCGGACAGGGTCGGCGAACACTGAAGCTTTCTTT.

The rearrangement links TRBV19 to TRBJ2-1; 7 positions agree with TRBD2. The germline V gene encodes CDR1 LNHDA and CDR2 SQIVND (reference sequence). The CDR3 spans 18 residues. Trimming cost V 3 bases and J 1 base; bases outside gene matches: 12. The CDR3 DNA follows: TGTGCCAGTAGTATTAGGTTCGGCGGGAGTGGGTCCTACAATGAGCAGTTCTTC. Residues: CASSIRFGGSGSYNEQFF.

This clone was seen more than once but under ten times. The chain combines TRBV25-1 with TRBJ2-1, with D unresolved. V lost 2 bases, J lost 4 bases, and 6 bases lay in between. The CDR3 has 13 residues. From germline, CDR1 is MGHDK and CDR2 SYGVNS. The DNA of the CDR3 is TGTGCCAGCAGTGAAAATCCATACAATGAGCAGTTCTTC. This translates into CASSENPYNEQFF.

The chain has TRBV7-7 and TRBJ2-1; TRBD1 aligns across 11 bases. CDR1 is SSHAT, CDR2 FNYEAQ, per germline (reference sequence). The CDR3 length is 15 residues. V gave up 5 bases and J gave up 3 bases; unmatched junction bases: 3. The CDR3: CASSAGTGGYNEQFF. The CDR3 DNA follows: TGTGCCAGCAGCGCCGGGACAGGGGGCTACAATGAGCAGTTCTTC. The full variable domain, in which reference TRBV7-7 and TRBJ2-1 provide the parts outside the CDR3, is GAGVSQSPRYKVTKRGQDVTLRCDPISSHATLYWYQQALGQGPEFLTYFNYEAQPDKSGLPSDRFSAERPEGSISTLTIQRTEQRDSAMYRCASSAGTGGYNEQFFGPGTRLTVL.